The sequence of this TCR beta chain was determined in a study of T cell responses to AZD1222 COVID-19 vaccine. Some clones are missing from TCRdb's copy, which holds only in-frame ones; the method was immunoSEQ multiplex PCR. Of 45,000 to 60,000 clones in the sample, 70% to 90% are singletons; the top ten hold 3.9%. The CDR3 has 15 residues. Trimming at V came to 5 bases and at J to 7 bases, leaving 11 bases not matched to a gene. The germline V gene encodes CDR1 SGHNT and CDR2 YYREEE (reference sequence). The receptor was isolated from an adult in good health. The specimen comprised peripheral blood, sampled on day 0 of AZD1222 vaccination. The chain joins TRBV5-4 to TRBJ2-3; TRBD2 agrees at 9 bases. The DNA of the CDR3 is TGTGCCAGCAGTGCCGGCGGGGCGGGGGGGAATACGCAGTATTTT. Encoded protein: CASSAGGAGGNTQYF. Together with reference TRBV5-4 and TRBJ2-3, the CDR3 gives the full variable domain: ETGVTQSPTHLIKTRGQQVTLRCSSQSGHNTVSWYQQALGQGPQFIFQYYREEENGRGNFPPRFSGLQFPNYSSELNVNALELDDSALYLCASSAGGAGGNTQYFGPGTRLTVL.